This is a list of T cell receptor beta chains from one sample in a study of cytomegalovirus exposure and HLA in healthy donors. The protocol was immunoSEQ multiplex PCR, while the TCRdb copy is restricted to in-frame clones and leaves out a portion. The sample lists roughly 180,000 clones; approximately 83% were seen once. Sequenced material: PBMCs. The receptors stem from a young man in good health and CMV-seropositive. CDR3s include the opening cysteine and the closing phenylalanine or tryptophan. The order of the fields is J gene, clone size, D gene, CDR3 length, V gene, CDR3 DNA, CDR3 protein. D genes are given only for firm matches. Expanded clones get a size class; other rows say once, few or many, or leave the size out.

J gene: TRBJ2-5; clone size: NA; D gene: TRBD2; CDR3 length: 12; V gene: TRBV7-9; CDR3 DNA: TGTGCCAGCAGCTTTAGCGGGGGGGCCCAGTACTTC; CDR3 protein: CASSFSGGAQYF
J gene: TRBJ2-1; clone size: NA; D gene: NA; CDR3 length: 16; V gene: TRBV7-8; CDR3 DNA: TGTGCCAGCAGCTTAGCGACGGGATCTCCCTACAATGAGCAGTTCTTC; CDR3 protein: CASSLATGSPYNEQFF
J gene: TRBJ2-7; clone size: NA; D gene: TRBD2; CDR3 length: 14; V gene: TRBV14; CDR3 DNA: TGTGCCAGCAGTCCCGGGACTAGGACCTACGAGCAGTACTTC; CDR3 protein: CASSPGTRTYEQYF
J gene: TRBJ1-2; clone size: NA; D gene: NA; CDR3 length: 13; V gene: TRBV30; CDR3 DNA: TGTGCCTGGAGTGGTCAGGGCCTCTATGGCTACACCTTC; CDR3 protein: CAWSGQGLYGYTF
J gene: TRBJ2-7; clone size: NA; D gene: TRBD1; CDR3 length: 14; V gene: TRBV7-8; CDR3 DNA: TGTGCCAGCAGCTTAGATGGCGACAGGGGTAGGCAGTACTTC; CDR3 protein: CASSLDGDRGRQYF
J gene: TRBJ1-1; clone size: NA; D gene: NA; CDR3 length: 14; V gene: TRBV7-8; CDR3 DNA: TGTGCCAGCAGCTTAACGACAGCTAACACTGAAGCTTTCTTT; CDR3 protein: CASSLTTANTEAFF
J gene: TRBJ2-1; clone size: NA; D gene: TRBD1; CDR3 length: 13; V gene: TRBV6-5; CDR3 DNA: TGTGCCAGCACCAGGGGGCTTTACAATGAGCAGTTCTTC; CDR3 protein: CASTRGLYNEQFF
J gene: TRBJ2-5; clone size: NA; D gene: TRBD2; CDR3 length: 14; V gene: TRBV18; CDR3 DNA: TGTGCCAGCTCACCGGGGGGGATGCAAGAGACCCAGTACTTC; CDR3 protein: CASSPGGMQETQYF
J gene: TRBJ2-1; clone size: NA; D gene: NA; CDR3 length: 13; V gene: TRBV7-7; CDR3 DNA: TGTGCCAGCAGTTCGGAGGGTCAACATGAGCAGTTCTTC; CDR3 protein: CASSSEGQHEQFF
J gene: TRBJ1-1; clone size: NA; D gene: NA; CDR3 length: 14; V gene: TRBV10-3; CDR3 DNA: TGTGCCATCAGTGAACAGAGCCTGAACACTGAAGCTTTCTTT; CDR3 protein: CAISEQSLNTEAFF
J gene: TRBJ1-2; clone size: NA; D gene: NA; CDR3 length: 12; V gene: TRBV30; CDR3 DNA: TGTGCCCACCAGGCAGGGGCCTATGGCTACACCTTC; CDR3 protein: CAHQAGAYGYTF
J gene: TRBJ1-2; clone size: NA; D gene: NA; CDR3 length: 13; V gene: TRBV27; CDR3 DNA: TGTGCCAGCAGTGTCCAGGAGGGAAGTGGCTACACCTTC; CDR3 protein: CASSVQEGSGYTF
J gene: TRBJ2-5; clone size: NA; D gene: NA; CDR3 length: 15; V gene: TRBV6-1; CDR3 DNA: TGTGCCAGCAGTGCGACAGGTGATCTCCAAGAGACCCAGTACTTC; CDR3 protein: CASSATGDLQETQYF
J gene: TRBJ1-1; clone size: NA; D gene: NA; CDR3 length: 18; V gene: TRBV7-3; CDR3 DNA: TGTGCCAGCAGCTTATACATGTGGGGCCTGGTGGCGAACACTGAAGCTTTCTTT; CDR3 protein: CASSLYMWGLVANTEAFF
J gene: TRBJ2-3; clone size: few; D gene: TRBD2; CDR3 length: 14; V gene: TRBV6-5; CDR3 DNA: TGTGCCAGCAGTACTAGCGGGGGGGCAGATACGCAGTATTTT; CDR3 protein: CASSTSGGADTQYF
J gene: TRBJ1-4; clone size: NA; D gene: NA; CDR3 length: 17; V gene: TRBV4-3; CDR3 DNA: TGCGCCAGCAGCCAAGCTCCGGGAGGGGACAAGGATGAAAAACTGTTTTTT; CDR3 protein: CASSQAPGGDKDEKLFF
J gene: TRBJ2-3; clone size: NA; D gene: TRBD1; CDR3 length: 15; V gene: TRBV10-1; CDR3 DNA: TGCGCCAGCAGTGGGGGGCAGGGGGCCGCAGATACGCAGTATTTT; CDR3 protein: CASSGGQGAADTQYF
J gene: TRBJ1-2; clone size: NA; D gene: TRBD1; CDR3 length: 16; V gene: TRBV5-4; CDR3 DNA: TGTGCCAGCAGCTCGAACCTTGACAGGGCGATCTATGGCTACACCTTC; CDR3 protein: CASSSNLDRAIYGYTF
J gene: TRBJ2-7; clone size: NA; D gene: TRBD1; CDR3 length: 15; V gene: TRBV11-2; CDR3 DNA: TGTGCCAGCAGCTTAGATCAGGGACAGGGGGCCGAGCAGTACTTC; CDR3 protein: CASSLDQGQGAEQYF
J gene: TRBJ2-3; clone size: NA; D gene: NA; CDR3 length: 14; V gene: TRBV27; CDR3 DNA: TGTGCCAGCAGTTTACACAGTAGCACAGATACGCAGTATTTT; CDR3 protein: CASSLHSSTDTQYF